The 18 T cell receptor beta chains listed next were all sequenced from one sample in a study of blood T cell repertoires in COVID-19. Only in-frame clones appear in the TCRdb table, and some are missing; sequencing was by immunoSEQ multiplex PCR. This sample has about 260,000 clones; 80% to 90% occur once, and the top ten carry 4.1%. The sequenced sample consisted of PBMCs or T cells enriched from blood (not recorded which). Every receptor here comes from a woman aged 30 to 39 with acute COVID-19.

There are a few counts of this clone. This chain links TRBV9 with TRBJ2-1; 7 bases are a match to TRBD1. CDR3 length equals 12 residues. Trimming took 0 bases from V and 11 from J; bases not matched to a gene: 2. Germline V lookup: CDR1 SGDLS, CDR2 YYNGEE. As DNA, the CDR3 is TGTGCCAGCAGCGTAGAGGGGGCGAAGCAGTTCTTC. This codes for CASSVEGAKQFF.

The chain has TRBV11-3 and TRBJ2-3, with TRBD2 identical over 10 bases. CDR1 is SGHNT and CDR2 is YENEEA in the germline V gene. V dropped 5 bases and J dropped 6; count of bases not matched to a gene: 11. The CDR3 contains 16 residues. The chain's CDR3 is CASSPGTSAKGDTQYF. The CDR3 DNA reads TGTGCCAGCAGCCCGGGGACTAGCGCGAAGGGGGATACGCAGTATTTT. Based on the CDR3 plus reference TRBV11-3 and TRBJ2-3, the full variable domain is EAGVVQSPRYKIIEKKQPVAFWCNPISGHNTLYWYLQNLGQGPELLIRYENEEAVDDSQLPKDRFSAERLKGVDSTLKIQPAELGDSAVYLCASSPGTSAKGDTQYFGPGTRLTVL.

The chain carries TRBV6-5 and TRBJ1-2, with a possible D match to TRBD1 (6 bases). Looked up from germline, CDR1 is MNHEY and CDR2 is SVGAGI. V dropped 4 bases and J dropped 6 bases, with 12 bases sitting between them. The CDR3 sequence is 13 residues long. The CDR3 loop is CASSSQGLDGYTF. The CDR3, as DNA: TGTGCCAGCAGTTCCCAGGGGTTGGATGGCTACACCTTC.

This clone was picked up one time. The V call is TRBV25-1, the J call TRBJ2-5; TRBD2 agrees at 9 bases. Germline assignment: CDR1 MGHDK and CDR2 SYGVNS. This CDR3 spans 16 amino acids. J was trimmed by 2 bases and V by 1 base; bases with no gene match: 5. The CDR3, as DNA: TGTGCCAGCAGTGAATTAGTAGCGGGAGTTCAAGAGACCCAGTACTTC. This translates into CASSELVAGVQETQYF. Filled out from reference TRBV25-1 and TRBJ2-5, the complete variable domain reads EADIYQTPRYLVIGTGKKITLECSQTMGHDKMYWYQQDPGMELHLIHYSYGVNSTEKGDLSSESTVSRIRTEHFPLTLESARPSHTSQYLCASSELVAGVQETQYFGPGTRLLVL.

The chain carries TRBV18 and TRBJ2-5; TRBD1 aligns across 9 bases. CDR3 length equals 16 residues. With 0 bases clipped from V and 5 bases from J, the junction kept 7 bases outside the gene matches. The germline CDR1 and CDR2 sequences are KGHSH and LQKENI. The CDR3 here is CASSPPSQGQGETQYF. Written as DNA, the CDR3 is TGTGCCAGCTCACCACCATCCCAGGGACAGGGCGAGACCCAGTACTTC.

The V call is TRBV15, the J call TRBJ2-3, with TRBD2 identical over 11 bases. Germline V gene lookup returns CDR1 LNHNV and CDR2 YYDKDF (reference sequence). The length of the CDR3 is 17 residues. V shed 0 bases and J 5 bases; nucleotides not matched to a gene: 7. The CDR3, as DNA: TGTGCCACCAGCAGAGATATACTAGCGGGAGACGTAGATACGCAGTATTTT. Its translation: CATSRDILAGDVDTQYF.

The CDR3 DNA follows: TGTGCCAGCAGCTTAGTTGGCAGGGTAACTGAAGCTTTCTTT. Its translation: CASSLVGRVTEAFF. The chain links TRBV11-2 to TRBJ1-1, with D tentatively TRBD1 (5 bases). Germline assignment: CDR1 SGHAT and CDR2 FQNNGV. This CDR3 has 14 residues. Trimming left V 1 base short and J 5 bases short, with 11 bases between. The full variable domain, in which reference TRBV11-2 and TRBJ1-1 provide the parts outside the CDR3, is EAGVAQSPRYKIIEKRQSVAFWCNPISGHATLYWYQQILGQGPKLLIQFQNNGVVDDSQLPKDRFSAERLKGVDSTLKIQPAKLEDSAVYLCASSLVGRVTEAFFGQGTRLTVV.

A remark on this clone: One end of the junction varies from germline; a read error may be responsible. The chain joins TRBV7-7 to TRBJ2-2; D remains unclear. CDR1 and CDR2 from the germline V gene are SSHAT and FNYEAQ (reference sequence). The CDR3 covers 13 residues. The CDR3 sequence is CASSLSLGGELFF. Here the CDR3 DNA reads TGTGCTAGCAGCTTATCCCTCGGCGGGGAGCTGTTTTTT.

The V and J genes are TRBV7-9 and TRBJ2-1, with a possible D match to TRBD2 (5 bases). The CDR3 contains 15 residues. Trimming took off 2 bases at V and 7 bases at J, with 15 bases between the two ends. Germline CDR1 is SEHNR and CDR2 is FQNEAQ (reference sequence). CDR3 DNA: TGTGCCAGCAGCTTAACGGGGATGGTGAGTAATGAGCAGTTCTTC. This encodes CASSLTGMVSNEQFF.

The chain couples TRBV7-3 to TRBJ2-1; D perhaps matches TRBD2 (6 bases). V lost 4 bases and J 9 bases, leaving 22 bases between the germline ends. Germline CDR1 reads SGHTA; CDR2 reads FQGTGA. The CDR3 consists of 16 residues. CDR3 sequence (DNA): TGTGCCAGCAGCTCTACGTCCGGGCTAGCGAAGGGTGAGCAGTTCTTC. This translates into CASSSTSGLAKGEQFF.

The rearrangement links TRBV13 to TRBJ2-3; D remains unclear. The V end lost 7 bases, the J end lost 0 bases, and 5 bases lay between the germline ends. The germline gives CDR1 PRHDT, CDR2 FYEKMQ (reference sequence). CDR3 length: 12 residues. The CDR3 sequence: CASTASTDTQYF. CDR3 nucleotides: TGTGCCAGCACCGCGAGCACAGATACGCAGTATTTT. Full variable domain (missing parts from reference TRBV13 and TRBJ2-3): AAGVIQSPRHLIKEKRETATLKCYPIPRHDTVYWYQQGPGQDPQFLISFYEKMQSDKGSIPDRFSAQQFSDYHSELNMSSLELGDSALYFCASTASTDTQYFGPGTRLTVL.

The chain carries TRBV7-2 and TRBJ2-7; the D gene is possibly TRBD2 (6 bases). V lost 1 base, J lost 6 bases, and 13 bases lay in between. Germline CDR1 SGHTA, CDR2 FQGNSA. The CDR3 runs to 14 residues. The CDR3 coding sequence is TGTGCCAGCAGCTTAGGGCGGGGTTTGGGCGAGCAGTACTTC. This codes for CASSLGRGLGEQYF.

CDR3 protein: CASSQRRGRDIQYF. CDR3 DNA sequence: TGTGCCAGCAGTCAGAGACGCGGTAGAGACATTCAGTACTTC. V usage is TRBV3-1 (or the pseudogene TRBV3-2) and J usage is TRBJ2-4; D is undetermined. The germline CDR1 and CDR2 sequences are LGHDT and YNNKEL (reference sequence). V dropped 6 bases and J dropped 8 bases, with 17 bases sitting between them. The CDR3 has 14 residues.

The chain combines TRBV4-3 with TRBJ2-3; 8 positions match TRBD1. The ends lost 0 bases at V and 4 bases at J; junction bases unmatched: 9. The germline V gene encodes CDR1 LGHNA and CDR2 YSLEER. This CDR3 comprises 17 residues. The CDR3 reads CASSQDPGQGTPDTQYF. CDR3 DNA: TGCGCCAGCAGCCAAGATCCCGGACAGGGCACGCCAGATACGCAGTATTTT.

This rearrangement joins TRBV11-2 to TRBJ1-5; D remains unclear. The V and J ends lost 1 base and 0 bases respectively, with 7 bases between them. The CDR3 is 15 residues long. Germline V CDR1 and CDR2: SGHAT, FQNNGV. The CDR3 loop is CASSLGGNSNQPQHF. The CDR3 nucleotides read TGTGCCAGCAGCTTAGGCGGCAATAGCAATCAGCCCCAGCATTTT.

The J gene is TRBJ2-2, the V gene TRBV3-1 (or the pseudogene TRBV3-2); 9 positions agree with TRBD2. In germline, CDR1 is LGHDT, CDR2 YNNKEL (reference sequence). The CDR3 covers 15 residues. J was trimmed by 5 bases and V by 6 bases; bases with no gene match: 7. The CDR3 region has the DNA TGTGCCAGCAGTGTTAGCGGGAGAGTAACCGGGGAGCTGTTTTTT. It is translated as CASSVSGRVTGELFF.

This chain joins TRBV5-6 and TRBJ1-2, with D perhaps matching TRBD1 (5 bases). Germline CDR1 is SGHDT and CDR2 is YYEEEE. This CDR3 comprises 14 residues. Trimming removed 0 bases at V and 6 bases at J, with 12 bases between. The CDR3 nucleotides read TGTGCCAGCAGCTTGGAGGGGCCAGGGCATGGCTACACCTTC. Amino acids: CASSLEGPGHGYTF. The full variable domain, completed using reference TRBV5-6 and TRBJ1-2, is DAGVTQSPTHLIKTRGQQVTLRCSPKSGHDTVSWYQQALGQGPQFIFQYYEEEERQRGNFPDRFSGHQFPNYSSELNVNALLLGDSALYLCASSLEGPGHGYTFGSGTRLTVV.

This sequence joins TRBV27 and TRBJ1-1; no clear D. The CDR3 is 13 amino acids. Germline CDR1 is MNHEY and CDR2 is SMNVEV (reference sequence). Trimming stripped 3 bases from V and 1 base from J, with 6 bases between. CDR3 in DNA: TGTGCCAGCAGTTTTGAGAGGAACACTGAAGCTTTCTTT. Protein product: CASSFERNTEAFF.